A selection of T cell receptor beta chains follows, all from one sample in a study of Ad26.COV2.S vaccination and SARS-CoV-2 variants. Assay: immunoSEQ multiplex PCR; the TCRdb copy retains only in-frame clones and omits some. Found here are hundreds of thousands of clones, roughly 90% of them singletons; the top ten hold approximately 1.5%. The specimen was peripheral blood, collected in a trial of Ad26.COV2.S vaccine versus placebo. Every receptor here comes from a person between 18 and 59 years old who received the Ad26.COV2.S COVID-19 vaccine or a placebo. The CDR3 runs from the conserved cysteine through the conserved F or W. A D gene is named only where the DNA matches it firmly. Only some rows state a clone size, as once, few, many or a class for expanded clones.

TRBV4-3	-	TRBJ2-3	-	CASSGGQGWTQYF	TGCGCCAGCAGCGGGGGACAAGGTTGGACGCAGTATTTT
TRBV2	-	TRBJ2-1	TRBD1	CASSGPGGVNEQFF	TGTGCCAGCAGTGGGCCAGGGGGCGTCAATGAGCAGTTCTTC
TRBV7-2	-	TRBJ2-1	-	CASSLGLRNEQFF	TGTGCCAGCAGCTTAGGCCTGAGGAATGAGCAGTTCTTC
TRBV27	-	TRBJ1-1	-	CASSSRGGTNTEAFF	TGTGCCAGCAGTTCCCGGGGGGGTACGAACACTGAAGCTTTCTTT
TRBV29-1	-	TRBJ2-1	-	CSAPTAYNEQFF	TGCAGCGCCCCCACCGCCTACAATGAGCAGTTCTTC
TRBV5-1	-	TRBJ2-2	-	CASSLPTLAGELFF	TGCGCCAGCAGCTTGCCGACACTCGCCGGGGAGCTGTTTTTT
TRBV7-9	-	TRBJ2-7	-	CASSFTGGYEQYF	TGTGCCAGCAGCTTTACAGGAGGCTACGAGCAGTACTTC
TRBV7-3	-	TRBJ2-3	-	CASSPRTGTDTQYF	TGTGCCAGCAGCCCGCGGACCGGGACAGATACGCAGTATTTT
TRBV18	-	TRBJ2-7	-	CASSPTALYEQYF	TGTGCCAGCTCACCTACGGCCCTTTACGAGCAGTACTTC
TRBV30	-	TRBJ2-6	-	CAWTHSGANVLTF	TGTGCCTGGACCCACTCTGGGGCCAACGTCCTGACTTTC
TRBV5-1	-	TRBJ2-3	TRBD1	CASTLDRGFGDTQYF	TGCGCCAGCACCTTGGACAGGGGGTTTGGAGATACGCAGTATTTT
TRBV2	-	TRBJ1-1	-	CASSESGRTEAFF	TGTGCCAGCAGTGAATCAGGGCGGACTGAAGCTTTCTTT
TRBV5-4	once	TRBJ1-1	-	CASSFGGYPTEAFF	TGTGCCAGCAGCTTCGGGGGGTATCCCACTGAAGCTTTCTTT
TRBV18	-	TRBJ2-7	-	CASRGGTSYEQYF	TGTGCCAGCCGAGGGGGAACCTCCTACGAGCAGTACTTC
TRBV2	once	TRBJ1-5	TRBD1	CASRGTARNQPQHF	TGTGCCAGCAGGGGGACAGCCCGCAATCAGCCCCAGCATTTT
TRBV10-3	-	TRBJ2-7	TRBD1	CAISGTGSYEQYF	TGTGCCATCAGTGGGACAGGAAGCTACGAGCAGTACTTC
TRBV27	-	TRBJ1-6	TRBD1	CASSLWTGGDSPLHF	TGTGCCAGCAGTTTGTGGACAGGGGGCGATTCACCCCTCCACTTT
TRBV3-1/TRBV3-2	few	TRBJ1-6	TRBD1	CASSPGLQGAYNSPLHF	TGTGCCAGCAGCCCTGGATTACAGGGGGCGTATAATTCACCCCTCCACTTT
TRBV29-1	-	TRBJ1-5	-	CSVEDGGGQHF	TGCAGCGTTGAAGATGGTGGGGGCCAGCATTTT
TRBV7-2	-	TRBJ1-1	TRBD1	CASGSRAGGNTEAFF	TGTGCCAGCGGATCAAGGGCAGGGGGGAACACTGAAGCTTTCTTT
TRBV29-1	-	TRBJ2-1	-	CSVGYRGNNEQFF	TGCAGCGTTGGTTATCGGGGAAACAATGAGCAGTTCTTC
TRBV4-1	-	TRBJ1-5	-	CASSQDRGNQPQHF	TGCGCCAGCAGCCAAGATCGTGGCAATCAGCCCCAGCATTTT
TRBV4-3	-	TRBJ2-1	-	CASSQVSGTYNEQFF	TGCGCCAGCAGCCAAGTTTCAGGAACCTACAATGAGCAGTTCTTC
TRBV18	-	TRBJ2-7	-	CASSPSGLLYEQYF	TGTGCCAGCTCACCTTCCGGTTTGCTCTACGAGCAGTACTTC
TRBV19	few	TRBJ1-3	-	CASSPLGRGNTIYF	TGTGCCAGTAGTCCTTTAGGACGCGGAAACACCATATATTTT
TRBV6-4	-	TRBJ2-1	TRBD2	CASSPGLAGANEQFF	TGTGCCAGCAGTCCAGGGCTAGCGGGGGCCAATGAGCAGTTCTTC
TRBV19	-	TRBJ2-1	TRBD2	CASSLAAFGNEQFF	TGTGCCAGTAGTCTAGCGGCGTTCGGCAATGAGCAGTTCTTC
TRBV4-3	-	TRBJ1-5	-	CASSQNRVGNQPQHF	TGCGCCAGCAGCCAAAATAGGGTCGGCAATCAGCCCCAGCATTTT
TRBV6-2/TRBV6-3	-	TRBJ1-2	-	CASSYGGSDYGYTF	TGTGCCAGCAGTTACGGGGGGAGCGACTATGGCTACACCTTC
TRBV19	-	TRBJ1-1	TRBD1	CASSDRGGPMNTEAFF	TGTGCCAGTTCGGACAGGGGGGGCCCAATGAACACTGAAGCTTTCTTT
TRBV10-1	-	TRBJ2-7	-	CALRGTFNYEQYF	TGCGCTCTTAGGGGGACTTTTAACTACGAGCAGTACTTC
TRBV5-8	once	TRBJ2-2	-	CASSLYVRDTGELFF	TGTGCCAGCAGCTTGTATGTGAGGGACACCGGGGAGCTGTTTTTT